These T cell receptor beta chains were read from a single sample in a study of beta chain features in type 1 diabetes. Generated by immunoSEQ multiplex PCR, the TCRdb table keeps only in-frame clones and is missing some. The data show 500,000 to 650,000 clones, 9.5% to 15% seen once. The specimen was naive CD4+ T cells from blood. The receptors originated from a man aged 30-40 years with type 1 diabetes. CDR3s leave out the opening cysteine and the closing phenylalanine or tryptophan. D genes are given only for firm matches.

v_call | d_call | cdr3_aa
TRBV6-5 | TRBD1 | ASSRDRFSYEQY
TRBV2 | NA | ASSSAPSTDTQY
TRBV7-2 | NA | ASSLAGGPNSYEQY
TRBV29-1 | NA | SVATPYKRGSGTEAF
TRBV27 | NA | ASSLFGDTQY
TRBV30 | NA | AWRTPGDSGANVLT
TRBV10-3 | NA | AISDQDSSGANVLT
TRBV7-2 | NA | ASSFYTDTQY
TRBV5-1 | TRBD1 | ASSLKGAGEQY
TRBV2 | NA | ASSVRGGKPEAF
TRBV28 | NA | ASSLDREQY
TRBV7-2 | NA | ASRLAFANSPLH
TRBV14 | NA | ASSQDRAAPGNEQF
TRBV19 | NA | ASSISGRETQY
TRBV6-6 | NA | ASSYRTNEKLF
TRBV30 | TRBD1 | AWSRQGGNQPQH
TRBV30 | NA | AWSITGNEQY
TRBV29-1 | NA | SVEQTGGNTIY
TRBV6-5 | NA | ASSYMGATEAF
TRBV4-2 | NA | ASSPLIGVGPMVVPNEQF
TRBV2 | TRBD1 | ASFKGADGYNEQF
TRBV13 | NA | ASSPGQSSYEQY
TRBV10-3 | NA | AISEGSGGNTIY
TRBV9 | NA | ASSVATSGFSYNEQF
TRBV14 | NA | ASSQRGTSYNEQF
TRBV7-2 | TRBD1 | ASSRMTGEQPQH
TRBV5-1 | TRBD1 | ASSPKPGTGPQEQF
TRBV29-1 | TRBD2 | SVAERTSSYEQY
TRBV27 | NA | ASSLTRVPQETQY
TRBV7-9 | NA | ASSSEGSPLH
TRBV10-3 | TRBD1 | AISGGRDSSYEQY
TRBV5-5 | NA | ASLAQEETQY
TRBV30 | NA | AWSVTGPGNTIY
TRBV7-2 | TRBD1 | ASSLMTGYTTEAF
TRBV25-1 | NA | ASSEVGSRNEQF